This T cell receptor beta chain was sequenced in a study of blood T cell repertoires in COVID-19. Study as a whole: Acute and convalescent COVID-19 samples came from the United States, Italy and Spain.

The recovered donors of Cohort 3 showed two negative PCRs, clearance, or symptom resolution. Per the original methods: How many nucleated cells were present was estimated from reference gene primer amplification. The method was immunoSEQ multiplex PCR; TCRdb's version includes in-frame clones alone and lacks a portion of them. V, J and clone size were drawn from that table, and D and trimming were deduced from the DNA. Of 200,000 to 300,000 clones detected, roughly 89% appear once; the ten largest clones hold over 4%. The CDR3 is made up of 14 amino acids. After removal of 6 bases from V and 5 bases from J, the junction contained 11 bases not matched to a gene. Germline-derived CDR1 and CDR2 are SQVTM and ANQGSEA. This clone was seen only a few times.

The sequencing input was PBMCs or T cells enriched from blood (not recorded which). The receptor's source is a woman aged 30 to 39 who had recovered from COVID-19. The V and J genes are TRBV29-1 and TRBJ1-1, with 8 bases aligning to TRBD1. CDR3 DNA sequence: TGCAGCGTCCAAGGACAGGGTTGGGGGACTGAAGCTTTCTTT. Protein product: CSVQGQGWGTEAFF.